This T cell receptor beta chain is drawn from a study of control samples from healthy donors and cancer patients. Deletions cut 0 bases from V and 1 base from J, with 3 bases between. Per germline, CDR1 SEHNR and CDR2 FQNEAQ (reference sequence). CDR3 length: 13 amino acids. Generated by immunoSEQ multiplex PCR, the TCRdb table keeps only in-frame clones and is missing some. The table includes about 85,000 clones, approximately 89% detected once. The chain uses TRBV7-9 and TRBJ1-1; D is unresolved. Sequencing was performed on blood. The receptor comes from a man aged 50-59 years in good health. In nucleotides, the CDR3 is TGTGCCAGCAGCTTAGCGGCGAACACTGAAGCTTTCTTT. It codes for CASSLAANTEAFF.